The sequence of this T cell receptor (beta chain) was determined in a study of blood T cell repertoires in COVID-19. About the research overall: Sample material is recorded as cDNA or gDNA derived from T cells, B-cell-depleted T cells, or PBMCs.

This clone was observed a handful of times. The germline gives CDR1 ENHRY, CDR2 SYGVKD. Trimming left V 3 bases short and J 3 bases short, with 12 bases between. CDR3 length: 14 residues. Methods used by the authors: Reference gene primers were amplified, and this amplification served to estimate nucleated cell counts. Repertoires were generated with immunoSEQ multiplex PCR, while TCRdb's copy carries only in-frame clones and drops some. The V and J calls and clone size come from that table; D and trimming were worked out from the DNA. Here the sample spans 100,000 to 150,000 clones, 65% to 90% being singletons.

The receptor's source is a woman older than 75 with acute or convalescent COVID-19. The sequenced material came from peripheral blood. V usage is TRBV10-3 and J usage is TRBJ2-7; maybe TRBD2 (6 bases). CDR3 DNA sequence: TGTGCCATCAGTGACCACGGGACTGGCTACGAGCAGTACTTC. Translated, it gives CAISDHGTGYEQYF.